This passage covers 10 T cell receptor beta chains from one sample sequenced in a study of blood T cell repertoires in COVID-19. Clones were read by immunoSEQ multiplex PCR, and TCRdb kept only the in-frame ones, dropping some. This table holds roughly 250,000 clones, roughly 86% found once. Sequencing used PBMCs or T cells enriched from blood (not recorded which). The receptors come from a woman between 50 and 59 years old who had recovered from COVID-19.

The chain employs TRBV18 and TRBJ2-1, with D maybe TRBD1 (6 bases). The germline V gene encodes CDR1 KGHSH and CDR2 LQKENI. There are 16 residues in the CDR3. The V and J ends lost 0 bases and 0 bases respectively, with 9 bases between them. The CDR3, as DNA: TGTGCCAGCTCACCACCGCAGGGGTTCTCCTACAATGAGCAGTTCTTC. Translation: CASSPPQGFSYNEQFF.

J is TRBJ1-4 and V is TRBV2; 8 nucleotides align to TRBD1. Looked up from germline, CDR1 is SNHLY and CDR2 is FYNNEI. V trimming: 1 base; J trimming: 1 base; junction bases outside the gene matches: 8. The CDR3 is made up of 18 amino acids. The DNA for the CDR3 is TGTGCCAGCAGTGAAGGGACAGGGAGGGGGAGAACTAATGAAAAACTGTTTTTT. It yields the protein CASSEGTGRGRTNEKLFF.

This clone was observed a single time. The genes are TRBV30 and TRBJ1-1, with a tentative D call TRBD1 (6 bases). Trimming pared 5 bases from V and 1 base from J, leaving 11 bases between. This CDR3 contains 13 residues. Germline assignment: CDR1 GTSNPN and CDR2 SVGIG (reference sequence). Here the CDR3 DNA reads TGTGCCTGGCGAAAACAGGGGAACACTGAAGCTTTCTTT. Protein product: CAWRKQGNTEAFF.

The rearrangement uses TRBV11-3 and TRBJ2-2; the D gene is possibly TRBD2 (7 bases). Germline CDR1 SGHNT, CDR2 YENEEA. The V end lost 8 bases, the J end lost 6 bases, and 16 bases lay between the germline ends. This CDR3 contains 14 residues. CDR3 sequence: CASGPGGGAGELFF. DNA for the CDR3: TGTGCCAGCGGGCCTGGGGGGGGCGCCGGGGAGCTGTTTTTT.

This clone was seen a few times. J is TRBJ2-2 and V is TRBV30; a possible D gene is TRBD2 (6 bases). V lost 7 bases to trimming and J lost 3 bases, with 15 bases between them. This CDR3 is built from 14 residues. Germline CDR1 is GTSNPN and CDR2 is SVGIG (reference sequence). In DNA form, the CDR3 reads TGTGCCTCCGTCGGGGGTAAGGACACCGGGGAGCTGTTTTTT. Translated: CASVGGKDTGELFF.

V gene TRBV2 combines with J gene TRBJ1-2; D is unclear. With 3 bases removed from V and 4 bases from J, the gap between germline ends came to 12 bases. The CDR3 totals 14 residues. The germline CDR1 and CDR2 sequences are SNHLY and FYNNEI. The CDR3 region has the DNA TGTGCCAGCAGTGAGGGGAGGAGTTTCTATGGCTACACCTTC. Amino acids: CASSEGRSFYGYTF.

V and J are TRBV30 and TRBJ2-7; the D gene is possibly TRBD2 (6 bases). The V gene's germline CDR1 is GTSNPN and CDR2 SVGIG (reference sequence). V was clipped by 3 bases and J by 3 bases, with 12 bases between them. This CDR3 has 13 residues. The CDR3 spells CAWREGSDYEQYF. Here the CDR3 DNA reads TGTGCCTGGAGGGAGGGCAGCGACTACGAGCAGTACTTC.

This chain joins TRBV11-3 and TRBJ2-2, with a weak D call TRBD2 (6 bases). Trimming shortened V by 5 bases and J by 2 bases, and 12 bases separated the two germline ends. The CDR3 extends over 15 amino acids. Germline V CDR1 and CDR2: SGHNT, YENEEA. Here the CDR3 DNA reads TGTGCCAGCAGCCCGCCGGGACTTAACACCGGGGAGCTGTTTTTT. It encodes CASSPPGLNTGELFF.

J is TRBJ2-3 and V is TRBV9; no clear D. V was trimmed by 0 bases and J by 5 bases, leaving 7 bases between them. The CDR3 totals 13 residues. From germline, CDR1 is SGDLS and CDR2 YYNGEE. The CDR3 sequence is CASSVAPGDTQYF. The DNA of the CDR3 is TGTGCCAGCAGCGTAGCCCCCGGAGATACGCAGTATTTT.

This clone appeared a single time. The chain combines TRBV9 with TRBJ1-2; 7 bases map to TRBD1. This CDR3 region has 16 residues. V was clipped by 0 bases and J by 2 bases; unmatched bases: 7. Germline CDR1 reads SGDLS; CDR2 reads YYNGEE. CDR3 amino acids: CASSVAPDRANYGYTF. In DNA form, the CDR3 reads TGTGCCAGCAGCGTAGCCCCCGACAGGGCCAACTATGGCTACACCTTC.